This record concerns one T cell receptor beta chain sequence. Its target is not known. This CDR3 contains 12 residues. V lost 7 bases and J lost 0, with 7 bases in between. Germline CDR1 is SQVTM and CDR2 is ANQGSEA. For the second PCR, which ran for roughly 6 to 12 cycles, a sample-barcoded 5' primer and a J-beta primer mix were used. In TCRdb, the 5' RACE reads were re-called with MiXCR into one record per CDR3 protein. There are about 640,000 distinct CDR3 sequences in the sample; around 54% occur only once, and around 37% lies in the top ten. This sample stems from a study of blood T cells in healthy people across ages. Points from the study as a whole: Roughly linear declines in TCR beta diversity per million T cells occurred with age. Naive CD4+ cell counts and diversity both ran higher in long-lived than in aged donors.

Donation came from healthy Caucasian individuals in Russia who were aged roughly 6 to 95. V and J are TRBV29-1 and TRBJ1-5; D gene ambiguous. This TCR derives from a man aged 55 to 70 in good health. The sample taken for sequencing was blood. CDR3 residues: CSAQNSNQPQHF. The DNA of the CDR3 is TGCAGCGCCCAGAATAGCAATCAGCCCCAGCATTTT.